This T cell receptor (beta chain) was recorded in a study of blood T cell repertoires in COVID-19. Study-level information: The samples span acute and convalescent COVID-19 from the United States, Italy and Spain. Sources were T cells, B-cell-depleted T cells, or PBMCs; the material itself was cDNA or gDNA.

This clone appeared once. In the authors' workflow: Amplifying reference gene primers gave estimates of nucleated cell counts. The repertoire was sequenced with immunoSEQ multiplex PCR; TCRdb's copy has only in-frame clones and lacks some. V and J calls and clone size are those listed in that table; D and trimming were worked out from the DNA. The sample yields 200,000 to 250,000 clones, 88% seen once. V lost 1 base and J lost 7, with 5 bases in between. CDR1 and CDR2 (germline): ENHRY, SYGVKD. The CDR3 covers 11 residues. Sequencing was performed on peripheral blood. The source of this sequence is an older woman with acute or convalescent COVID-19. The chain combines TRBV10-3 with TRBJ2-7; D is undetermined. CDR3 sequence: CAISEFVEQYF. The CDR3 DNA is TGTGCCATCAGTGAGTTCGTAGAGCAGTACTTC.